These 14 T cell receptor beta chains originate from one sample sequenced in a study of OX40 agonist ivuxolimab in advanced cancers. Method: immunoSEQ multiplex PCR; TCRdb's copy keeps in-frame clones and lacks some. The table includes some 50,000 clones, more than 75% detected once. Here the sequenced sample was CD4+ or CD8+ T cells sorted from blood, taken in a trial of the OX40 agonist ivuxolimab. The receptors derive from an adult with an advanced solid tumor such as melanoma, head and neck, liver or kidney cancer.

The genes are TRBV4-1 and TRBJ2-1, with no clear D. Germline V CDR1 and CDR2: MGHRA, YSYEKL. The CDR3 sequence is 14 residues long. The V end lost 0 bases, the J end lost 12 bases, and 15 bases lay between the germline ends. The CDR3 DNA follows: TGCGCCAGCAGCCAAGATAATCGGTTACAAGGGCAGTTCTTC. It specifies CASSQDNRLQGQFF.

The chain combines TRBV5-4 with TRBJ2-5; D uncertain. Germline V lookup: CDR1 SGHNT, CDR2 YYREEE (reference sequence). The CDR3 has 13 amino acids. The V end lost 1 base, the J end lost 0 bases, and 4 bases lay between the germline ends. This CDR3 reads CASSLPNQETQYF. In DNA form, the CDR3 reads TGTGCCAGCAGCTTGCCGAACCAAGAGACCCAGTACTTC.

The CDR3: CASSGGYYEQYF. Here the CDR3 DNA reads TGTGCCAGCAGTGGGGGGTACTACGAGCAGTACTTC. This chain uses TRBV6-1 with TRBJ2-7; either TRBD1 or TRBD2 may supply D (5 bases each). Trimming took off 4 bases at V and 3 bases at J, with 7 bases between the two ends. The V gene's germline CDR1 is MNHNS and CDR2 SASEGT. The CDR3 has 12 amino acids.

The chain employs TRBV5-1 and TRBJ1-4; weak D call: TRBD1 (5 bases). Trimming left V 1 base short and J 5 bases short, with 18 bases between. The CDR3 is 17 amino acids. Germline loops: CDR1 SGHRS, CDR2 YFSETQ. As DNA, the CDR3 is TGCGCCAGCAGCTTGAATTCCTTGACAGCACAGAATGAAAAACTGTTTTTT. This codes for CASSLNSLTAQNEKLFF.

CDR3 amino acids: CASSARAGNNQPQHF. CDR3 DNA sequence: TGTGCCAGCAGCGCCAGGGCTGGGAACAATCAGCCCCAGCATTTT. This rearrangement joins TRBV7-2 to TRBJ1-5; TRBD1 might be the D (5 bases). CDR3 length equals 15 residues. Looked up from germline, CDR1 is SGHTA and CDR2 is FQGNSA. The V and J ends lost 5 bases and 3 bases respectively, with 14 bases between them.

This clone was seen only once. The rearrangement links TRBV6-5 to TRBJ1-2, with D tentatively TRBD1 (6 bases). The CDR3 runs 13 residues. Per the germline V gene, CDR1 is MNHEY and CDR2 is SVGAGI. Trimming took off 6 bases at V and 7 bases at J, with 15 bases between the two ends. In nucleotides, the CDR3 is TGTGCCAGCAGCCATTCGACAGGACCTGGCTACACCTTC. It codes for CASSHSTGPGYTF.

The rearrangement uses TRBV4-1 and TRBJ2-7; D gene ambiguous. The CDR3 is 13 residues long. V lost 8 bases and J lost 0, with 11 bases in between. The germline V gene encodes CDR1 MGHRA and CDR2 YSYEKL. The CDR3 protein is CASGRPDSYEQYF. The CDR3 bases are TGCGCCAGCGGACGGCCGGACTCCTACGAGCAGTACTTC.

The chain couples TRBV10-3 to TRBJ1-1; a possible D gene is TRBD1 (5 bases). The germline V gene has CDR1 ENHRY and CDR2 SYGVKD. The CDR3 has 14 amino acids. V lost 2 bases, J lost 0 bases, and 7 bases lay in between. CDR3 sequence: CAISEGTLNTEAFF. The CDR3 DNA follows: TGTGCCATCAGTGAGGGGACTTTGAACACTGAAGCTTTCTTT.

The gene calls are TRBV19 and TRBJ1-5; 8 bases are shared with TRBD1. J was trimmed by 3 bases and V by 10 bases; bases with no gene match: 8. The CDR3 extends over 14 amino acids. Germline lookup yields CDR1 LNHDA and CDR2 SQIVND (reference sequence). This CDR3 reads CATRTGLYNQPQHF. In DNA form, the CDR3 reads TGTGCCACCCGGACAGGGCTCTACAATCAGCCCCAGCATTTT.

This rearrangement joins TRBV20-1 to TRBJ2-1; perhaps TRBD2 as D (5 bases). This CDR3 is built from 11 residues. Germline V gene sequence: CDR1 DFQATT, CDR2 SNEGSKA (reference sequence). Trimming stripped 2 bases from V and 6 bases from J, with 5 bases between. CDR3 loop: CSARLANEQFF. The CDR3 DNA follows: TGCAGTGCTAGACTAGCCAATGAGCAGTTCTTC.

This clone was detected only once. The chain uses TRBV5-1 and TRBJ1-5; 8 bases map to TRBD1. Trimming took 0 bases from V and 9 from J; bases not matched to a gene: 8. Per the germline V gene, CDR1 is SGHRS and CDR2 is YFSETQ. The CDR3 loop spans 15 amino acids. The CDR3 DNA reads TGCGCCAGCAGCTTGGTAGGGACAGGCGAGGGGCCCCAGCATTTT. Translated, it gives CASSLVGTGEGPQHF.

This clone was detected only a few times. This chain connects TRBV2 to TRBJ1-5; the D is unclear. V lost 4 bases, J lost 4 bases, and 8 bases lay in between. The CDR3 is 13 residues long. The germline V gene encodes CDR1 SNHLY and CDR2 FYNNEI. The CDR3 DNA reads as TGTGCCAGCAGTGGCCGTTTTAATCAGCCCCAGCATTTT. As protein: CASSGRFNQPQHF.

This chain joins TRBV2 and TRBJ1-5; 7 nucleotides line up with TRBD1. There are 14 residues in the CDR3. The V and J ends lost 5 bases and 3 bases, in that order; junction bases with no gene match: 4. The V gene's germline CDR1 is SNHLY and CDR2 FYNNEI. For the CDR3, the DNA is TGTGCCAGCAGTCAACAGGGGATCAATCAGCCCCAGCATTTT. Protein sequence: CASSQQGINQPQHF.

The J gene is TRBJ2-1, the V gene TRBV5-1; 7 bases fit TRBD2. Per germline, CDR1 SGHRS and CDR2 YFSETQ. The CDR3 totals 15 residues. V shed 4 bases, J shed 3 bases, and the junction held 7 bases outside the gene matches. In DNA form, the CDR3 reads TGCGCCAGCAGCAGGTCTAGCGGAGACTACAATGAGCAGTTCTTC. Its translation is CASSRSSGDYNEQFF.